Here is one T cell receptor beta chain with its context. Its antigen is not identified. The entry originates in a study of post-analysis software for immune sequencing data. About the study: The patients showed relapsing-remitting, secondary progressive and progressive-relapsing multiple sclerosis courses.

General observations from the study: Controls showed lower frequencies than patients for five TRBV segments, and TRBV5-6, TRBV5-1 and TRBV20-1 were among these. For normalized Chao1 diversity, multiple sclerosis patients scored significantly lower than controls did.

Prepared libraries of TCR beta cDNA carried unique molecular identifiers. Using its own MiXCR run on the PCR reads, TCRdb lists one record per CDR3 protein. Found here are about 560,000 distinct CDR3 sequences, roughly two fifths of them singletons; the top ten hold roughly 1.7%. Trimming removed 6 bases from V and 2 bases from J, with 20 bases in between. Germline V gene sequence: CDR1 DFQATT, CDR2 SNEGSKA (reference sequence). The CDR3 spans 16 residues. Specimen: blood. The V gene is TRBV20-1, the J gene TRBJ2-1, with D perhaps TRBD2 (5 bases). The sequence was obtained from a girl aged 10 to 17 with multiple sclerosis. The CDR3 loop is CSAPRGSGLAYNEQFF. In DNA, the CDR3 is TGCAGTGCCCCCCGAGGGTCGGGGTTGGCCTACAATGAGCAGTTCTTC.